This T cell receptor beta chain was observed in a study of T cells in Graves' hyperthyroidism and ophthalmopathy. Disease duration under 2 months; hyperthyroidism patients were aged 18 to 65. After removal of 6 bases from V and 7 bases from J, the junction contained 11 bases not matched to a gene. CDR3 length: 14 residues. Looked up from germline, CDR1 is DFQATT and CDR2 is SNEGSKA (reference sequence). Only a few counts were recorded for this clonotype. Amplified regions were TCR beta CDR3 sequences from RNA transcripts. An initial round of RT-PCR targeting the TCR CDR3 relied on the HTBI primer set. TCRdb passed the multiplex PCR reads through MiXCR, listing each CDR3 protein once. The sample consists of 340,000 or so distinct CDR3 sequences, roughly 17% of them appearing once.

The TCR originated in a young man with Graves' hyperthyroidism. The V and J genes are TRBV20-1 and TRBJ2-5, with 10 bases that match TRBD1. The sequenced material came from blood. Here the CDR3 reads CSAYPGQGWGTQYF. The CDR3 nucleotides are TGCAGTGCATACCCGGGACAGGGGTGGGGGACCCAGTACTTC.